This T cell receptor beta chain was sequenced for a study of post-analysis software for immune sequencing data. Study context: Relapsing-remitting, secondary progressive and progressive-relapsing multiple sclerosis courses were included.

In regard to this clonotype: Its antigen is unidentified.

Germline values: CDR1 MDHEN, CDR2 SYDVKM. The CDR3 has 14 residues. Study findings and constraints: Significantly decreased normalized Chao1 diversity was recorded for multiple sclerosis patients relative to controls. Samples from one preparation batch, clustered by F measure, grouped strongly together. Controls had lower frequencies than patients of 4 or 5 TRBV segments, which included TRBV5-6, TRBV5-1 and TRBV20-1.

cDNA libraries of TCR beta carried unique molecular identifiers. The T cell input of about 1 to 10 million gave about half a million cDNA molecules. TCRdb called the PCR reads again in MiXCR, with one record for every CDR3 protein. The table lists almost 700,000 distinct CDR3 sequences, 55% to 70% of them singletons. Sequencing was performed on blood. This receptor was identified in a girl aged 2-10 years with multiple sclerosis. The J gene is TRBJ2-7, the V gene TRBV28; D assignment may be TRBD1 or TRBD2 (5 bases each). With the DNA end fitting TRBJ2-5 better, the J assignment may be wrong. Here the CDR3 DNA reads TGTGCCAGCAGTTTACGGTTGGGACGAGAGACCCAGTACTTC. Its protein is CASSLRLGRETQYF.